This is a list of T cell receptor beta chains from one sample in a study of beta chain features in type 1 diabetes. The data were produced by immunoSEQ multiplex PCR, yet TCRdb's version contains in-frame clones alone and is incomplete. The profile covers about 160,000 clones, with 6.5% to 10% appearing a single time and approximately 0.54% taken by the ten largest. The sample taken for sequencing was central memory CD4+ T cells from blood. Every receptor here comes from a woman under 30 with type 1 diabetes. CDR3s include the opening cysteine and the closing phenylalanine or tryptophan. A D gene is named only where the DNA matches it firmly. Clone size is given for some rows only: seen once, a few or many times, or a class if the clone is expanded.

CDR3aa: CASSSQDLVSYNEQFF
CDR3nt: TGTGCCAGCAGCTCGCAGGACTTGGTGTCCTACAATGAGCAGTTCTTC
j_gene: TRBJ2-1
d_gene: NA
v_gene: TRBV7-9
abundance: NA

CDR3aa: CASSPDSTNEKLFF
CDR3nt: TGCGCCAGCAGTCCCGACAGCACTAATGAAAAACTGTTTTTT
j_gene: TRBJ1-4
d_gene: NA
v_gene: TRBV5-1
abundance: NA

CDR3aa: CASNAGGARGNTIYF
CDR3nt: TGTGCCAGCAACGCAGGGGGCGCGCGGGGAAACACCATATATTTT
j_gene: TRBJ1-3
d_gene: TRBD1
v_gene: TRBV9
abundance: few

CDR3aa: CASKDRVLETQYF
CDR3nt: TGTGCCAGCAAAGACAGGGTATTGGAGACCCAGTACTTC
j_gene: TRBJ2-5
d_gene: TRBD1
v_gene: TRBV27
abundance: few

CDR3aa: CASSGQTSGQETQYF
CDR3nt: TGTGCCAGCAGTGGTCAGACTAGCGGCCAAGAGACCCAGTACTTC
j_gene: TRBJ2-5
d_gene: TRBD2
v_gene: TRBV6-1
abundance: NA

CDR3aa: CASSPGTSGGEEKLFF
CDR3nt: TGCGCCAGCAGCCCCGGGACGTCGGGGGGAGAGGAAAAACTGTTTTTT
j_gene: TRBJ1-4
d_gene: NA
v_gene: TRBV5-1
abundance: few

CDR3aa: CASSTLTSGGLYEQYF
CDR3nt: TGTGCCAGTAGTACCTTAACTAGCGGGGGACTCTACGAGCAGTACTTC
j_gene: TRBJ2-7
d_gene: TRBD2
v_gene: TRBV19
abundance: few

CDR3aa: CAISAGTGNSPLHF
CDR3nt: TGTGCCATCAGTGCTGGTACAGGGAATTCACCCCTCCACTTT
j_gene: TRBJ1-6
d_gene: NA
v_gene: TRBV10-3
abundance: few

CDR3aa: CASSEGGAGLNEQFF
CDR3nt: TGTGCCAGCAGCGAGGGCGGGGCGGGGCTCAATGAGCAGTTCTTC
j_gene: TRBJ2-1
d_gene: NA
v_gene: TRBV7-9
abundance: few

CDR3aa: CASSFVETQYF
CDR3nt: TGTGCCAGCAGTTTCGTCGAGACCCAGTACTTC
j_gene: TRBJ2-5
d_gene: NA
v_gene: TRBV27
abundance: NA

CDR3aa: CAISEPQDPGSTDTQYF
CDR3nt: TGTGCCATCAGTGAGCCCCAGGACCCGGGGAGCACAGATACGCAGTATTTT
j_gene: TRBJ2-3
d_gene: NA
v_gene: TRBV10-3
abundance: NA

CDR3aa: CSVVGLSYEQYF
CDR3nt: TGCAGCGTTGTCGGACTCTCCTACGAGCAGTACTTC
j_gene: TRBJ2-7
d_gene: NA
v_gene: TRBV29-1
abundance: many

CDR3aa: CASSLLGLRYEQYF
CDR3nt: TGTGCCAGCAGTTTATTGGGACTTCGGTACGAGCAGTACTTC
j_gene: TRBJ2-7
d_gene: NA
v_gene: TRBV28
abundance: NA

CDR3aa: CASRIGQGGADTQYF
CDR3nt: TGCGCCAGCAGAATCGGGCAGGGCGGCGCAGATACGCAGTATTTT
j_gene: TRBJ2-3
d_gene: NA
v_gene: TRBV5-1
abundance: NA

CDR3aa: CASSQDRANYGYTF
CDR3nt: TGCGCCAGCAGCCAAGACAGGGCTAACTATGGCTACACCTTC
j_gene: TRBJ1-2
d_gene: NA
v_gene: TRBV4-3
abundance: NA

CDR3aa: CASKTGDFNQPQHF
CDR3nt: TGTGCCAGTAAGACAGGGGACTTCAATCAGCCCCAGCATTTT
j_gene: TRBJ1-5
d_gene: TRBD1
v_gene: TRBV2
abundance: NA

CDR3aa: CASSGGQPNEKLFF
CDR3nt: TGTGCCAGCAGTGGAGGCCAGCCGAATGAAAAACTGTTTTTT
j_gene: TRBJ1-4
d_gene: NA
v_gene: TRBV27
abundance: few

CDR3aa: CASSSADTIYF
CDR3nt: TGCGCCAGCAGCTCGGCGGACACCATATATTTT
j_gene: TRBJ1-3
d_gene: NA
v_gene: TRBV5-1
abundance: once

CDR3aa: CASSQPPGLAGQNTGELFF
CDR3nt: TGTGCCAGCAGCCAACCACCGGGACTAGCGGGCCAGAACACCGGGGAGCTGTTTTTT
j_gene: TRBJ2-2
d_gene: TRBD2
v_gene: TRBV4-2
abundance: few

CDR3aa: CSVDRTANEQFF
CDR3nt: TGCAGCGTAGACCGGACTGCCAATGAGCAGTTCTTC
j_gene: TRBJ2-1
d_gene: NA
v_gene: TRBV29-1
abundance: few

CDR3aa: CASALRGDLYNEQFF
CDR3nt: TGTGCCAGCGCCTTGCGAGGGGACTTATACAATGAGCAGTTCTTC
j_gene: TRBJ2-1
d_gene: NA
v_gene: TRBV9
abundance: NA

CDR3aa: CASSADAGSYNEQFF
CDR3nt: TGCGCCAGCAGCGCCGATGCCGGGAGTTACAATGAGCAGTTCTTC
j_gene: TRBJ2-1
d_gene: NA
v_gene: TRBV5-1
abundance: NA

CDR3aa: CASSQGSRDEQFF
CDR3nt: TGTGCCAGCAGCCAAGGGAGCCGCGATGAGCAGTTCTTC
j_gene: TRBJ2-1
d_gene: NA
v_gene: TRBV4-2
abundance: NA

CDR3aa: CASSYSSGLPTDTQYF
CDR3nt: TGTGCCAGCAGTTACTCTAGCGGACTCCCCACAGATACGCAGTATTTT
j_gene: TRBJ2-3
d_gene: NA
v_gene: TRBV6-6
abundance: NA

CDR3aa: CASSRGQNTEAFF
CDR3nt: TGCGCCAGCAGCAGAGGGCAAAACACTGAAGCTTTCTTT
j_gene: TRBJ1-1
d_gene: NA
v_gene: TRBV5-1
abundance: NA

CDR3aa: CASSWSTGSYEQYF
CDR3nt: TGTGCCAGCAGCTGGAGCACAGGCTCCTACGAGCAGTACTTC
j_gene: TRBJ2-7
d_gene: NA
v_gene: TRBV11-1
abundance: few

CDR3aa: CASSSDRNPSNQPQHF
CDR3nt: TGCGCCAGCAGCTCAGACAGGAACCCGAGCAATCAGCCCCAGCATTTT
j_gene: TRBJ1-5
d_gene: NA
v_gene: TRBV5-1
abundance: few

CDR3aa: CAWSVAGQPQHF
CDR3nt: TGTGCCTGGAGTGTTGCGGGTCAGCCCCAGCATTTT
j_gene: TRBJ1-5
d_gene: NA
v_gene: TRBV30
abundance: few

CDR3aa: CASSPQGEVGEKLFF
CDR3nt: TGCGCCAGCAGCCCGCAGGGTGAGGTTGGAGAAAAACTGTTTTTT
j_gene: TRBJ1-4
d_gene: NA
v_gene: TRBV4-3
abundance: few

CDR3aa: CASSHPGTGLRDTEAFF
CDR3nt: TGTGCCAGTAGTCATCCCGGGACAGGGCTTAGGGACACTGAAGCTTTCTTT
j_gene: TRBJ1-1
d_gene: TRBD1
v_gene: TRBV19
abundance: few

CDR3aa: CASSLAGGEQYF
CDR3nt: TGTGCCAGCTCACTTGCAGGGGGCGAGCAGTACTTC
j_gene: TRBJ2-7
d_gene: TRBD1
v_gene: TRBV18
abundance: few

CDR3aa: CAWSQGLGAYEQYF
CDR3nt: TGTGCCTGGAGTCAAGGACTAGGGGCATACGAGCAGTACTTC
j_gene: TRBJ2-7
d_gene: TRBD2
v_gene: TRBV30
abundance: few

CDR3aa: CASSLFGAGDGELFF
CDR3nt: TGTGCCAGCAGCTTGTTTGGGGCTGGGGACGGGGAGCTGTTTTTT
j_gene: TRBJ2-2
d_gene: NA
v_gene: TRBV5-4
abundance: few

CDR3aa: CASRDRDRVYGYTF
CDR3nt: TGTGCCAGTAGGGACCGGGACAGGGTTTATGGCTACACCTTC
j_gene: TRBJ1-2
d_gene: TRBD1
v_gene: TRBV19
abundance: few

CDR3aa: CASNLREDTQYF
CDR3nt: TGTGCCAGCAATCTAAGGGAGGATACGCAGTATTTT
j_gene: TRBJ2-3
d_gene: NA
v_gene: TRBV2
abundance: NA

CDR3aa: CSAGQGQMETQYF
CDR3nt: TGCAGCGCCGGCCAGGGACAGATGGAGACCCAGTACTTC
j_gene: TRBJ2-5
d_gene: TRBD1
v_gene: TRBV29-1
abundance: few

CDR3aa: CASSVYGRATDTQYF
CDR3nt: TGTGCCAGCAGCGTCTACGGGAGGGCCACAGATACGCAGTATTTT
j_gene: TRBJ2-3
d_gene: TRBD2
v_gene: TRBV9
abundance: NA

CDR3aa: CASSLGKTYEQYF
CDR3nt: TGTGCCAGCAGCTTGGGCAAAACCTACGAGCAGTACTTC
j_gene: TRBJ2-7
d_gene: NA
v_gene: TRBV13
abundance: NA

CDR3aa: CASSQRAGGETQYF
CDR3nt: TGCGCCAGCAGCCAAAGGGCTGGAGGGGAGACCCAGTACTTC
j_gene: TRBJ2-5
d_gene: NA
v_gene: TRBV5-1
abundance: NA

CDR3aa: CAISGQGGLRNEQFF
CDR3nt: TGTGCCATCAGTGGACAGGGCGGGTTGAGAAATGAGCAGTTCTTC
j_gene: TRBJ2-1
d_gene: TRBD1
v_gene: TRBV10-3
abundance: few

CDR3aa: CASNSGSSYNEQFF
CDR3nt: TGTGCCAGCAACTCGGGGAGCTCCTACAATGAGCAGTTCTTC
j_gene: TRBJ2-1
d_gene: NA
v_gene: TRBV7-2
abundance: NA

CDR3aa: CASSIVGGLVVQYF
CDR3nt: TGTGCCAGTAGTATAGTTGGAGGGTTGGTTGTTCAGTACTTC
j_gene: TRBJ2-4
d_gene: NA
v_gene: TRBV19
abundance: few

CDR3aa: CASSRPGTGLSGNTIYF
CDR3nt: TGTGCCAGCAGCCGTCCCGGGACAGGCCTTTCTGGAAACACCATATATTTT
j_gene: TRBJ1-3
d_gene: TRBD1
v_gene: TRBV14
abundance: NA

CDR3aa: CATSRDQEETQYF
CDR3nt: TGTGCCACCAGCAGAGATCAGGAAGAGACCCAGTACTTC
j_gene: TRBJ2-5
d_gene: NA
v_gene: TRBV15
abundance: many

CDR3aa: CASSRRGTGSSGANVLTF
CDR3nt: TGTGCCAGCAGCCGTAGAGGGACAGGGAGCTCTGGGGCCAACGTCCTGACTTTC
j_gene: TRBJ2-6
d_gene: TRBD1
v_gene: TRBV7-2
abundance: few

CDR3aa: CATRGAGLYEQYF
CDR3nt: TGTGCCACCCGGGGGGCAGGGCTCTACGAGCAGTACTTC
j_gene: TRBJ2-7
d_gene: NA
v_gene: TRBV2
abundance: few

CDR3aa: CAYSGTGRQPQHF
CDR3nt: TGTGCCTACTCCGGGACAGGACGTCAGCCCCAGCATTTT
j_gene: TRBJ1-5
d_gene: TRBD1
v_gene: TRBV6-1
abundance: NA

CDR3aa: CAIRTTGSGNTIYF
CDR3nt: TGTGCCATCAGAACCACAGGCTCTGGAAACACCATATATTTT
j_gene: TRBJ1-3
d_gene: NA
v_gene: TRBV6-5
abundance: NA

CDR3aa: CASSSGQSAYNEQFF
CDR3nt: TGTGCCAGCAGCTCAGGACAGTCGGCCTACAATGAGCAGTTCTTC
j_gene: TRBJ2-1
d_gene: NA
v_gene: TRBV5-4
abundance: NA

CDR3aa: CASSVDLDTQYF
CDR3nt: TGTGCCAGCAGCGTAGATCTAGATACGCAGTATTTT
j_gene: TRBJ2-3
d_gene: NA
v_gene: TRBV9
abundance: NA

CDR3aa: CASSQERLAGKYF
CDR3nt: TGTGCCAGCAGCCAAGAACGGTTAGCGGGGAAGTACTTC
j_gene: TRBJ2-7
d_gene: TRBD2
v_gene: TRBV7-2
abundance: NA

CDR3aa: CSAELATRSSYNEQFF
CDR3nt: TGCAGCGCTGAGCTAGCGACACGGTCCTCCTACAATGAGCAGTTCTTC
j_gene: TRBJ2-1
d_gene: NA
v_gene: TRBV29-1
abundance: few

CDR3aa: CASRGQGSYEQYF
CDR3nt: TGTGCCAGCAGGGGACAGGGGTCCTACGAGCAGTACTTC
j_gene: TRBJ2-7
d_gene: TRBD1
v_gene: TRBV9
abundance: NA

CDR3aa: CAWSGGATNEKLFF
CDR3nt: TGTGCCTGGAGTGGGGGGGCAACTAATGAAAAACTGTTTTTT
j_gene: TRBJ1-4
d_gene: NA
v_gene: TRBV30
abundance: once

CDR3aa: CASSPRPDRDNEQFF
CDR3nt: TGTGCCAGCTCCCCAAGACCGGACAGAGACAATGAGCAGTTCTTC
j_gene: TRBJ2-1
d_gene: NA
v_gene: TRBV18
abundance: NA

CDR3aa: CASNQGLVREQFF
CDR3nt: TGTGCCAGTAATCAGGGCCTGGTCCGTGAGCAGTTCTTC
j_gene: TRBJ2-1
d_gene: NA
v_gene: TRBV19
abundance: many

CDR3aa: CASGGGRDNQPQHF
CDR3nt: TGTGCCAGCGGCGGAGGGCGAGACAATCAGCCCCAGCATTTT
j_gene: TRBJ1-5
d_gene: NA
v_gene: TRBV6-5
abundance: few

CDR3aa: CAWGDSVYEQYF
CDR3nt: TGTGCCTGGGGGGACAGTGTCTACGAGCAGTACTTC
j_gene: TRBJ2-7
d_gene: TRBD1
v_gene: TRBV30
abundance: few

CDR3aa: CASSLVLADSYEQYF
CDR3nt: TGTGCCAGCAGCTTAGTCCTGGCAGACTCCTACGAGCAGTACTTC
j_gene: TRBJ2-7
d_gene: NA
v_gene: TRBV7-9
abundance: NA